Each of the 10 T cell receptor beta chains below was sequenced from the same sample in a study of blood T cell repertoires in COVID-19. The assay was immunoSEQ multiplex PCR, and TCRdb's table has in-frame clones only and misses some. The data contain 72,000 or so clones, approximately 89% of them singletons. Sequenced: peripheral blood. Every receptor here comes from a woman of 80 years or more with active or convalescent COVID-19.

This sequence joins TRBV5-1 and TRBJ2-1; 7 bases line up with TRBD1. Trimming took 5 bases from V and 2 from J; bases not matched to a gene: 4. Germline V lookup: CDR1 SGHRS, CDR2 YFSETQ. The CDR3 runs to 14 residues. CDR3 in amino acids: CASSTQGAYNEQFF. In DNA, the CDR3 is TGCGCCAGCAGTACCCAGGGGGCCTACAATGAGCAGTTCTTC.

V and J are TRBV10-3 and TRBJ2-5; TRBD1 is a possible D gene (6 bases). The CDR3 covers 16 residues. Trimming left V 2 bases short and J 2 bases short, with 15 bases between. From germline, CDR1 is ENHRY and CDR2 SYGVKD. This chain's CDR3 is CAISEPKWGPQETQYF. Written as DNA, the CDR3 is TGTGCCATCAGTGAGCCGAAGTGGGGGCCGCAAGAGACCCAGTACTTC.

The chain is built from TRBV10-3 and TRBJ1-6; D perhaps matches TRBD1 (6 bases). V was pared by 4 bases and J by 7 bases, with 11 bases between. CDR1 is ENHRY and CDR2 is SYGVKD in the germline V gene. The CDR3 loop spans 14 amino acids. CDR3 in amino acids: CAISVLQGNSPLHF. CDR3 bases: TGTGCCATCAGTGTTTTGCAGGGGAATTCACCCCTCCACTTT.

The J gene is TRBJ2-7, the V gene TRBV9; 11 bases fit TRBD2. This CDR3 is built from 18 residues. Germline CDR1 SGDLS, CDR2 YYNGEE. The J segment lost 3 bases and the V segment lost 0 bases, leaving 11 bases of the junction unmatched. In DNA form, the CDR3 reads TGTGCCAGCAGCGTAGGAGGTAGCGGGAGGGTCGAAGACTACGAGCAGTACTTC. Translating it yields CASSVGGSGRVEDYEQYF.

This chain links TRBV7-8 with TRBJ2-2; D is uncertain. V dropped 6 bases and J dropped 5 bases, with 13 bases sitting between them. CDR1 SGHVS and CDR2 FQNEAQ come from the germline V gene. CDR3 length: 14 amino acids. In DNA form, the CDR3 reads TGTGCCAGCAGTTCAAACGAGGAAACCGGGGAGCTGTTTTTT. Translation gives CASSSNEETGELFF.

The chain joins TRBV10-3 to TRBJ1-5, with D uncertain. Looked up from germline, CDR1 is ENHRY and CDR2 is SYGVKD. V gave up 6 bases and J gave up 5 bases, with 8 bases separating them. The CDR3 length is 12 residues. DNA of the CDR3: TGTGCCATCAGCCCCAGCGATCAGCCCCAGCATTTT. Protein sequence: CAISPSDQPQHF.

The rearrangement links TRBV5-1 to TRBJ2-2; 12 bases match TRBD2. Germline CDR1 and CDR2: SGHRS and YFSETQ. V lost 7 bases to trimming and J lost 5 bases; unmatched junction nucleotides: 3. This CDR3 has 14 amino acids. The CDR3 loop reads CASRTSGGTGELFF. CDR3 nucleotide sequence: TGCGCCAGCCGCACTAGCGGGGGGACCGGGGAGCTGTTTTTT.

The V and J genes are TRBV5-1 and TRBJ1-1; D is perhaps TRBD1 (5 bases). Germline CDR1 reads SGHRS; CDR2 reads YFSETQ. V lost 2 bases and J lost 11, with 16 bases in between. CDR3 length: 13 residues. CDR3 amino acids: CASSLQEPDGAFF. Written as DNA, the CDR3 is TGCGCCAGCAGCTTACAGGAACCAGACGGGGCTTTCTTT.

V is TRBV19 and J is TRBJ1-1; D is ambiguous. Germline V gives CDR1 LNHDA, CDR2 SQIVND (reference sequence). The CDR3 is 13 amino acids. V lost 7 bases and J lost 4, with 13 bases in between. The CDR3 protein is CASKRVGSTEAFF. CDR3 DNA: TGTGCCAGTAAGAGGGTAGGTAGCACTGAAGCTTTCTTT.

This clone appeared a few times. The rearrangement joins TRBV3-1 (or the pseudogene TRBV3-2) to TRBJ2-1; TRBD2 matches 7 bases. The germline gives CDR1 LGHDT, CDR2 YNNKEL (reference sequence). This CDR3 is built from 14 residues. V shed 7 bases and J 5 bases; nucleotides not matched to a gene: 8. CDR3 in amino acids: CASTRSGANNEQFF. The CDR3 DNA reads TGTGCCAGCACCAGAAGCGGGGCAAACAATGAGCAGTTCTTC.